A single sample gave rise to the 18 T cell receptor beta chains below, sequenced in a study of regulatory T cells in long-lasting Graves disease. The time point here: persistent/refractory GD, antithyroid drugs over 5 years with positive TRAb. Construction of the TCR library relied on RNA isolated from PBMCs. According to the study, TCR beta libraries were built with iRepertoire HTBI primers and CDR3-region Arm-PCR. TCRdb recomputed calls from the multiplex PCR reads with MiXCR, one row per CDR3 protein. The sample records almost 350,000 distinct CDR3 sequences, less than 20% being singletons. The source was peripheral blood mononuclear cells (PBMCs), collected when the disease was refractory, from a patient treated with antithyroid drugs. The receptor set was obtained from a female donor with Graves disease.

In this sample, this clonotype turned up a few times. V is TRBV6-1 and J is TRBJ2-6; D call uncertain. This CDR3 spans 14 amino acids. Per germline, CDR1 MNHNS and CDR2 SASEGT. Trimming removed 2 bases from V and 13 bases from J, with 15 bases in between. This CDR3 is CASSESLRPGVLTF. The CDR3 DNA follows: TGTGCCAGCAGTGAATCTCTCAGGCCCGGAGTCCTGACTTTC.

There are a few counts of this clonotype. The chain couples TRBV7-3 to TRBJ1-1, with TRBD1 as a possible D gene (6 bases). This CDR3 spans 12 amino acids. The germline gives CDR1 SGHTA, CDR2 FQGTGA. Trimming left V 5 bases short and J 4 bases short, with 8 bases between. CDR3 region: CASSAGATEAFF. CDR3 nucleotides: TGTGCCAGCAGCGCAGGGGCCACTGAAGCTTTCTTT.

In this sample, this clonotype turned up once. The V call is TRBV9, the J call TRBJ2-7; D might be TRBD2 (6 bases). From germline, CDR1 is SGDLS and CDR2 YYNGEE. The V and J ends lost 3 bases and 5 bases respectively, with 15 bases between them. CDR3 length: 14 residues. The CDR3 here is CASSAELAGNEQYF. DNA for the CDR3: TGTGCCAGCAGCGCTGAACTCGCGGGGAACGAGCAGTACTTC.

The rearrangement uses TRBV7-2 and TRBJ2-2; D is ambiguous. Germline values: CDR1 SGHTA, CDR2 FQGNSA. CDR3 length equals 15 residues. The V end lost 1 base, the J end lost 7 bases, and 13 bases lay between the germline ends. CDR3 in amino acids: CASSLGMRLVGELFF. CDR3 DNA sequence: TGTGCCAGCAGCTTAGGAATGCGGTTGGTCGGGGAGCTGTTTTTT.

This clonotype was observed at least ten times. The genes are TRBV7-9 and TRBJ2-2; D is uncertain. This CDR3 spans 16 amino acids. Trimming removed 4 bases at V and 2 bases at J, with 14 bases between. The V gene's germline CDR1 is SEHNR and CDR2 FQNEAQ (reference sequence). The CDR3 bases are TGTGCCAGCAGCTCCTACAGAAGAGATAACACCGGGGAGCTGTTTTTT. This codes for CASSSYRRDNTGELFF.

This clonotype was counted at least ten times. CDR3 in DNA: TGTGCCAGCAGCCAGGGACAACCGGACCGGCCCCAGCATTTT. This sequence encodes CASSQGQPDRPQHF. The gene calls are TRBV7-2 and TRBJ1-5; D is possibly TRBD1 (6 bases). The CDR3 has 14 residues. The V end lost 5 bases, the J end lost 9 bases, and 17 bases lay between the germline ends. CDR1 and CDR2 (germline): SGHTA, FQGNSA. The variable domain in full, with the rest retrieved from reference TRBV7-2 and TRBJ1-5, is GAGVSQSPSNKVTEKGKDVELRCDPISGHTALYWYRQSLGQGLEFLIYFQGNSAPDKSGLPSDRFSAERTGGSVSTLTIQRTQQEDSAVYLCASSQGQPDRPQHFGDGTRLSIL.

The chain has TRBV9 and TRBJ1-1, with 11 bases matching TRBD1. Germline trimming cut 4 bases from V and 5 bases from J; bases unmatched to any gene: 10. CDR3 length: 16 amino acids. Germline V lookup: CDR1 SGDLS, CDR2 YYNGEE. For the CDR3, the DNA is TGTGCCAGCAGCTTAGGGACAGGGGGTATCTTGACTGAAGCTTTCTTT. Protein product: CASSLGTGGILTEAFF.

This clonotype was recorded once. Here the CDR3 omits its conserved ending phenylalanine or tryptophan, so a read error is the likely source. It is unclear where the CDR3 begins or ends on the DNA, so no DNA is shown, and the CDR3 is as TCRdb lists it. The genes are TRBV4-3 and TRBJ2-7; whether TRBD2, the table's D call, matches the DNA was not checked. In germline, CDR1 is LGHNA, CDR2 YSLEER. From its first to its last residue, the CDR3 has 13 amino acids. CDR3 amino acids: CASSQPGPGWDRL.

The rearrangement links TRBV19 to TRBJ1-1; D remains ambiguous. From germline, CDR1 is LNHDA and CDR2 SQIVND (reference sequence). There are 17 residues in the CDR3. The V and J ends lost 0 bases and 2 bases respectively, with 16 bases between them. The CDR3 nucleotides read TGTGCCAGTAGTATAGATCGAACGGGAAGGAGCAACACTGAAGCTTTCTTT. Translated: CASSIDRTGRSNTEAFF.

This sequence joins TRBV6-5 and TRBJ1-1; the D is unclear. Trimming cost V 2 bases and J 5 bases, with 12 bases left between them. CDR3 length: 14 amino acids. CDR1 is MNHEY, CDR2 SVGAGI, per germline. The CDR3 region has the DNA TGTGCCAGCAGTTACATGGTTCCTGGAACTGAAGCTTTCTTT. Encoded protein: CASSYMVPGTEAFF.

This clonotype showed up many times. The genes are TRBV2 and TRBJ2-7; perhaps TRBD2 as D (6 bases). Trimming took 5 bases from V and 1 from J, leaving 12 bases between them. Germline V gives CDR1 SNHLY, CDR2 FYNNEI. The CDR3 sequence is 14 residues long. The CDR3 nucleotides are TGTGCCAGCAGTCCTGGGACTGATTCCTACGAGCAGTACTTC. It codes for CASSPGTDSYEQYF.

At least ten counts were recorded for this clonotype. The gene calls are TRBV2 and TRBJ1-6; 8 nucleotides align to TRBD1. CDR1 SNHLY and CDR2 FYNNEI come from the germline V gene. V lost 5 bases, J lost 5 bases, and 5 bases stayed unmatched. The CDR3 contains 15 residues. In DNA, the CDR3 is TGTGCCAGCAGTCCGGACAGGGCCGATAATTCACCCCTCCACTTT. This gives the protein CASSPDRADNSPLHF.

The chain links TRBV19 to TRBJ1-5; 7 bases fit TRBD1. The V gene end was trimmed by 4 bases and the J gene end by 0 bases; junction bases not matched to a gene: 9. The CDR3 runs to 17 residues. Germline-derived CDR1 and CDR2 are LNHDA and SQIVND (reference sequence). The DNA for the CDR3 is TGTGCCAGTAGTAGGGGACAGCCCCTATATAGCAATCAGCCCCAGCATTTT. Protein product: CASSRGQPLYSNQPQHF.

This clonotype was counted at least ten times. The CDR3 is CASSFFGSNTEAFF. The CDR3 nucleotides read TGTGCCAGCAGTTTCTTCGGCTCGAACACTGAAGCTTTCTTT. This sequence joins TRBV12-3 or TRBV12-4 and TRBJ1-1; no clear D. This CDR3 spans 14 amino acids. Trimming pared 3 bases from V and 1 base from J, leaving 9 bases between.

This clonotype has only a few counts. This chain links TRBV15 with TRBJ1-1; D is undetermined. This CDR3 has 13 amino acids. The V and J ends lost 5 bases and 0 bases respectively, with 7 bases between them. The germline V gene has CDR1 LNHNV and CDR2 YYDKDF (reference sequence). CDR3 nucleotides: TGTGCCACCAGCCTAGCAATGAACACTGAAGCTTTCTTT. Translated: CATSLAMNTEAFF.

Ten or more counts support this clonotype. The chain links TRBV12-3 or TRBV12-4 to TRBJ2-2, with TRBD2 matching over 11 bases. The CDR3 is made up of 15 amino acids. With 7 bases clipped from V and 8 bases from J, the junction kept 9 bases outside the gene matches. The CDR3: CASKSSGRALGELFF. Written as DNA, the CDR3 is TGTGCCAGCAAAAGTAGCGGGAGGGCCTTGGGGGAGCTGTTTTTT.

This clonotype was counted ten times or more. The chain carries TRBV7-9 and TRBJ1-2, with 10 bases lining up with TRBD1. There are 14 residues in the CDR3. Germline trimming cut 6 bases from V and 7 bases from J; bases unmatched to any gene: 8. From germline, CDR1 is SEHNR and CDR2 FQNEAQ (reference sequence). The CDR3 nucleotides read TGTGCCAGCAGACCCAACGGGACAGGGGCTGGCTACACCTTC. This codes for CASRPNGTGAGYTF.

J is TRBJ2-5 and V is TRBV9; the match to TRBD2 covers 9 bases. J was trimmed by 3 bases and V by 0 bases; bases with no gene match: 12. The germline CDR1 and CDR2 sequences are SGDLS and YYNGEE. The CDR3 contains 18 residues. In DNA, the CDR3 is TGTGCCAGCAGCGTAGGGATCCGCGGGGGGGCCGTAGAAGAGACCCAGTACTTC. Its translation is CASSVGIRGGAVEETQYF.